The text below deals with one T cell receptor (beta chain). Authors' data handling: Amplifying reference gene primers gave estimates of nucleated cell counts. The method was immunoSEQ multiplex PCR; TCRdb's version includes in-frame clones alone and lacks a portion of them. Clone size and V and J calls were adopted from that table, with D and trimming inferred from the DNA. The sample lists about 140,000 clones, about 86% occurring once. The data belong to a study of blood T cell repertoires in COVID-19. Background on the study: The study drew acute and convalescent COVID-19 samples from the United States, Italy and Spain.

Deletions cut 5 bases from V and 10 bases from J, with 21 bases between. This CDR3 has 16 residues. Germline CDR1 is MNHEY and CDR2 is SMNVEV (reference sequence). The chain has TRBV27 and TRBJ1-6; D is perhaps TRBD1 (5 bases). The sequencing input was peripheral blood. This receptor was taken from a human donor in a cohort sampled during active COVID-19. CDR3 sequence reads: CASSPSGGNQNSPLHF. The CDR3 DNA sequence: TGTGCCAGCAGTCCGTCGGGGGGGAATCAGAACTCACCCCTCCACTTT.